This is a list of T cell receptor beta chains from one sample in a study of blood T cell repertoires in COVID-19. Some clones are missing from TCRdb's copy, which holds only in-frame ones; the method was immunoSEQ multiplex PCR. This sample has 150,000 or so clones, with roughly four fifths found just once. The sample was peripheral blood. The receptor source for this set is a human donor with acute or convalescent COVID-19. The donor label of this sample is uncertain. Both conserved end residues are part of each CDR3. The D gene is left open where the match is weak. Clone size is stated in some rows and not others, as once, few, many or a class when expanded.

>TRBV2|TRBJ2-5|.|TRBD2
TGTGCCAGCAGTTCCCGCGCACTAGCGGGGGGGTCGGAGACCCAGTACTTC
CASSSRALAGGSETQYF
>TRBV6-6|TRBJ1-5|.|.
TGTGCCAGCAGCATACGGGAGGTGGGCAATCAGCCCCAGCATTTT
CASSIREVGNQPQHF
>TRBV4-1|TRBJ2-5|.|.
TGCGCCAGCAGCCACCCAGGTAGCAGGGTGGGAGAGACCCAGTACTTC
CASSHPGSRVGETQYF
>TRBV7-2|TRBJ1-2|.|TRBD1
TGTGCCAGCAGCAACCCGGACAGGGTCTATGGCTACACCTTC
CASSNPDRVYGYTF
>TRBV7-9|TRBJ1-6|few|TRBD1
TGTGCCAGCGTTCAAGACAGGGGCTCAGTCCACTTT
CASVQDRGSVHF
>TRBV5-6|TRBJ1-4|.|TRBD1
TGTGCCAGCAGTAGCGGGGGGACAGCCGAAAAACTGTTTTTT
CASSSGGTAEKLFF
>TRBV13|TRBJ1-2|.|.
TGTGCCAGCAGCGATGGAAGGGGAGGGCCAAGCTATGGCTACACCTTC
CASSDGRGGPSYGYTF
>TRBV11-1|TRBJ1-2|.|.
TGTGCCAGCAGCTTAGACAGACAGCCTAACTATGGCTACACCTTC
CASSLDRQPNYGYTF
>TRBV7-9|TRBJ1-1|.|TRBD1
TGTGCCAGCAGCCCACCAGACAGGGCCCCGACTTTCTTT
CASSPPDRAPTFF
>TRBV30|TRBJ1-6|.|.
TGTGCCTGGAGTGAGGGGTTAAGTAATTCACCCCTCCACTTT
CAWSEGLSNSPLHF
>TRBV3-1/TRBV3-2|TRBJ2-1|few|.
TGTGCCAGCAGCCAAGAACTTGGCGGGGACCGGATCTACAATGAGCAGTTCTTC
CASSQELGGDRIYNEQFF
>TRBV5-1|TRBJ2-3|.|.
TGCGCCAGCAGCTTGATGGACCAGGGGGATACGCAGTATTTT
CASSLMDQGDTQYF
>TRBV5-1|TRBJ1-1|.|TRBD1
TGCGCCAGCAGCTTCCAGGGACAGGCCGAAGCTTTCTTT
CASSFQGQAEAFF
>TRBV9|TRBJ2-1|.|TRBD1
TGTGCCAGCAGCGTATTAGGCTCAGGGGGAGAGCAGTTCTTC
CASSVLGSGGEQFF
>TRBV7-2|TRBJ1-1|.|.
TGTGCCAGCAGCTTAGGGGGGCCGGTGAGGGAGGGAGCACAGGGAGCTTTCTTT
CASSLGGPVREGAQGAFF
>TRBV19|TRBJ1-1|.|.
TGTGCCAGTAGTGATACAGGGTTTGAAGCTTTCTTT
CASSDTGFEAFF
>TRBV5-1|TRBJ2-1|.|.
TGCGCCAGCAGCTTGCAGGGGGCGGGGGACTACAATGAGCAGTTCTTC
CASSLQGAGDYNEQFF
>TRBV5-1|TRBJ2-3|.|TRBD1
TGCGCCAGCAGCTCTGGACAGGGCATGGATACGCAGTATTTT
CASSSGQGMDTQYF
>TRBV2|TRBJ2-3|.|.
TGTGCCAGCAGGGGGGGGCATTACACAGATACGCAGTATTTT
CASRGGHYTDTQYF
>TRBV19|TRBJ2-7|.|.
TGTGCCTCTACGGACAGTGCTAGGGAGCAGTACTTC
CASTDSAREQYF
>TRBV11-1|TRBJ2-1|few|.
TGTGCCAGCAGCTTAAGGGGGTCCGACAATGAGCAGTTCTTC
CASSLRGSDNEQFF
>TRBV18|TRBJ1-1|.|.
TGTGCCAGCTCACCCGGTGGAGGGAACACTGAAGCTTTCTTT
CASSPGGGNTEAFF
>TRBV7-9|TRBJ1-1|.|.
TGTGCCAGCAGCTTAGTTCGACTCCTGAACACTGAAGCTTTCTTT
CASSLVRLLNTEAFF
>TRBV14|TRBJ1-6|.|.
TGTGCCAGCAGCCAAGGTAGCTCACCCCTCCACTTT
CASSQGSSPLHF
>TRBV19|TRBJ1-4|.|.
TGTGCCAGTAGTATTTCTGCAGATGAAAAACTGTTTTTT
CASSISADEKLFF
>TRBV30|TRBJ1-3|.|.
TGTGCCTGGAGTTTGAAGCGGGGTGGGGGAAACACCATATATTTT
CAWSLKRGGGNTIYF
>TRBV19|TRBJ1-5|.|.
TGTGCCAGTACCGGGGTAGAGATGGATCAGCCCCAGCATTTT
CASTGVEMDQPQHF
>TRBV6-2/TRBV6-3|TRBJ2-7|.|TRBD2
TGTGCCAGCAGTTACGAGCGGGGGGCCTACGAGCAGTACTTC
CASSYERGAYEQYF
>TRBV30|TRBJ2-4|.|.
TGTGCCTGGAACATGGGTCGAGGAAACATTCAGTACTTC
CAWNMGRGNIQYF
>TRBV6-5|TRBJ2-5|.|TRBD2
TGTGCCAGCCGAAGCGGGGGGGTAGTCGGAGAGACCCAGTACTTC
CASRSGGVVGETQYF
>TRBV6-2/TRBV6-3|TRBJ2-1|.|TRBD2
TGTGCCAGCAGCTCATACAGCGGGATCTACAATGAGCAGTTCTTC
CASSSYSGIYNEQFF
>TRBV14|TRBJ1-4|.|.
TGTGCCAGCAGTCGTTCGGGTAATGAAAAACTGTTTTTT
CASSRSGNEKLFF
>TRBV30|TRBJ1-1|.|.
TGTGCCTGGAACAGACCGAACCAGGTTGAAGCTTTCTTT
CAWNRPNQVEAFF
>TRBV7-9|TRBJ1-3|.|.
TGTGCCAGCAGCTTATCCGGCTCTGGAAACACCATATATTTT
CASSLSGSGNTIYF
>TRBV11-2|TRBJ2-1|.|TRBD1
TGTGCCAGCAGCTTAACAGGGGACTCCTACAATGAGCAGTTCTTC
CASSLTGDSYNEQFF
>TRBV29-1|TRBJ1-1|.|.
TGCAGCGTGGAACAGGGAGGCACTGAAGCTTTCTTT
CSVEQGGTEAFF
>TRBV30|TRBJ1-1|.|.
TGTGCCTGGAGGTCGGGAAACACTGAAGCTTTCTTT
CAWRSGNTEAFF
>TRBV19|TRBJ2-2|.|.
TGTGCCAGCGACAGGAACACCGGGGAGCTGTTTTTT
CASDRNTGELFF
>TRBV29-1|TRBJ1-1|.|.
TGCAGCGCCGCGACAGTGGCGAACACTGAAGCTTTCTTT
CSAATVANTEAFF
>TRBV7-2|TRBJ2-7|.|TRBD1
TGTGCCAGCAGCTTAGGGACAGGGCGCTACGAGCAGTACTTC
CASSLGTGRYEQYF
>TRBV29-1|TRBJ1-2|.|TRBD1
TGCAGCGTTGAAGATCAGGGGGAAGGCTATGGCTACACCTTC
CSVEDQGEGYGYTF
>TRBV5-8|TRBJ1-5|.|.
TGTGCCAGCTGGGCGCACCGTAGCAATCAGCCCCAGCATTTT
CASWAHRSNQPQHF